The 17 T cell receptor beta chains below all came from one sample that was sequenced in a study of blood T cell repertoires in COVID-19. Here immunoSEQ multiplex PCR was the method, and the copy in TCRdb shows in-frame clones only, minus some. The repertoire consists of 250,000 or so clones, with around 84% occurring once and the leading ten covering 3.4%. The specimen sequenced was peripheral blood. The receptors derive from a woman younger than 30 with acute or convalescent COVID-19.

The chain joins TRBV15 to TRBJ1-1; TRBD1 matches 7 bases. The trim removed 0 bases at V and 3 bases at J, leaving 7 bases unmatched. The CDR3 totals 16 residues. The germline V gene has CDR1 LNHNV and CDR2 YYDKDF (reference sequence). DNA for the CDR3: TGTGCCACCAGCAGAGATGAGGAAGGGGGCTACACTGAAGCTTTCTTT. The encoded protein is CATSRDEEGGYTEAFF.

V usage is TRBV7-2 and J usage is TRBJ1-4, with 7 bases matching TRBD1. Trimming removed 5 bases from V and 5 bases from J; junction bases left unmatched: 5. Germline CDR1 is SGHTA and CDR2 is FQGNSA. This CDR3 has 14 residues. This CDR3 is CASSPGQPNEKLFF. The CDR3 bases are TGTGCCAGCAGCCCGGGACAGCCCAATGAAAAACTGTTTTTT.

The chain recombines TRBV6-5 with TRBJ2-7; possibly TRBD1 for D (6 bases). The germline V gene has CDR1 MNHEY and CDR2 SVGAGI. This CDR3 region has 15 residues. V lost 6 bases, J lost 2 bases, and 17 bases lay in between. DNA of the CDR3: TGTGCCAGCAGACAACAGGGTCCCCGTCCCTACGAGCAGTACTTC. It is translated as CASRQQGPRPYEQYF.

V usage is TRBV5-6 and J usage is TRBJ1-4; TRBD1 aligns across 8 bases. Germline values: CDR1 SGHDT, CDR2 YYEEEE. This CDR3 contains 15 residues. V shed 4 bases and J 8 bases; nucleotides not matched to a gene: 10. Here the CDR3 reads CASSPQDRATEKLFF. CDR3 nucleotide sequence: TGTGCCAGCAGCCCTCAGGACAGGGCAACAGAAAAACTGTTTTTT.

The rearrangement uses TRBV14 and TRBJ1-6; TRBD1 aligns across 9 bases. Germline V gives CDR1 SGHDN, CDR2 FVKESK. The CDR3 is made up of 15 amino acids. Losses at the gene ends were 4 bases for V and 8 bases for J; bases not matched to a gene: 6. The CDR3 region is CASSRHRGQDSPLHF. CDR3 DNA sequence: TGTGCCAGCAGCCGACACAGGGGGCAGGATTCACCCCTCCACTTT.

The chain carries TRBV19 and TRBJ1-5; D call uncertain. The V and J ends lost 5 bases and 5 bases respectively, with 10 bases between them. The CDR3 contains 13 residues. Germline CDR1 and CDR2: LNHDA and SQIVND (reference sequence). CDR3 bases: TGTGCCAGTAGTTTTGACACGTATCAGCCCCAGCATTTT. Its protein is CASSFDTYQPQHF.

The CDR3 nucleotides read TGTGCCAGCGCCGGGGGAGGGTCATTCTCTGGAAACACCATATATTTT. This translates into CASAGGGSFSGNTIYF. The chain combines TRBV2 with TRBJ1-3; D perhaps matches TRBD1 (5 bases). The CDR3 loop spans 16 amino acids. Trimming took off 8 bases at V and 0 bases at J, with 17 bases between the two ends. Germline V gene data show CDR1 as SNHLY and CDR2 as FYNNEI.

The rearrangement links TRBV28 to TRBJ2-3; 10 bases agree with TRBD2. With 7 bases clipped from V and 1 base from J, the junction kept 8 bases outside the gene matches. The CDR3 has 16 residues. CDR1 and CDR2 (germline): MDHEN, SYDVKM. CDR3 coding DNA: TGTGCCAGCACCCTCCCCAGCGGGAGGGGCACAGATACGCAGTATTTT. Protein: CASTLPSGRGTDTQYF.

CDR3 DNA sequence: TGTGCCAGCAGCCATGGCTGGGGCCTGAATACCTACGAGCAGTACTTC. This translates into CASSHGWGLNTYEQYF. This chain uses TRBV7-9 with TRBJ2-7; D perhaps matches TRBD1 (5 bases). Germline assignment: CDR1 SEHNR and CDR2 FQNEAQ (reference sequence). CDR3 length equals 16 residues. Deletions cut 5 bases from V and 2 bases from J, with 19 bases between.

The J gene is TRBJ1-2, the V gene TRBV2; D not certain. In germline, CDR1 is SNHLY, CDR2 FYNNEI. The V end was cut by 0 bases, the J end by 2 bases, with 7 bases between. The CDR3 has 14 residues. In DNA form, the CDR3 reads TGTGCCAGCAGTGAAGCGCTAGTAAACTATGGCTACACCTTC. Amino acid sequence: CASSEALVNYGYTF.

The V and J genes are TRBV27 and TRBJ2-5, with 13 bases lining up with TRBD2. Germline V lookup: CDR1 MNHEY, CDR2 SMNVEV (reference sequence). The CDR3 has 16 residues. V lost 5 bases, J lost 1 base, and 4 bases stayed unmatched. CDR3 nucleotides: TGTGCCAGCAGTCATGGACTAGCGGGAGCCCAAGAGACCCAGTACTTC. The encoded protein is CASSHGLAGAQETQYF.

J is TRBJ2-6 and V is TRBV27; 8 bases align to TRBD1. Trimming removed 5 bases from V and 8 bases from J; junction bases left unmatched: 5. CDR1 MNHEY and CDR2 SMNVEV come from the germline V gene (reference sequence). CDR3 length: 14 residues. The CDR3 region has the DNA TGTGCCAGCAGTCGGACAGGGACCCCCAACGTCCTGACTTTC. This codes for CASSRTGTPNVLTF.

The chain uses TRBV6-6 and TRBJ2-7; 10 nucleotides match TRBD2. Trimming removed 11 bases from V and 1 base from J; junction bases left unmatched: 8. The V gene's germline CDR1 is MNHNY and CDR2 SVGAGI (reference sequence). There are 14 residues in the CDR3. CDR3 region: CAGGGSGRSYEQYF. DNA of the CDR3: TGTGCCGGCGGAGGTAGCGGGAGGTCCTACGAGCAGTACTTC.

The J gene is TRBJ2-2, the V gene TRBV5-1; no reliable D call. CDR3 length: 15 residues. V was pared by 1 base and J by 0 bases, with 7 bases between. Germline lookup yields CDR1 SGHRS and CDR2 YFSETQ. The CDR3 region is CASSLRHPNTGELFF. The CDR3 nucleotides read TGCGCCAGCAGCTTGAGACACCCGAACACCGGGGAGCTGTTTTTT.

The gene calls are TRBV27 and TRBJ1-2; 8 bases align to TRBD1. Per the germline V gene, CDR1 is MNHEY and CDR2 is SMNVEV (reference sequence). This CDR3 comprises 17 residues. The ends lost 0 bases at V and 4 bases at J; junction bases unmatched: 10. In DNA form, the CDR3 reads TGTGCCAGCAGTTTATCCCGCGCGGCAGGGGGCACCTATGGCTACACCTTC. Protein sequence: CASSLSRAAGGTYGYTF.

This chain links TRBV13 with TRBJ2-1, with D possibly TRBD2 on 5 matching bases. V was clipped by 0 bases and J by 3 bases, with 15 bases between them. CDR3 length equals 17 residues. The V gene's germline CDR1 is PRHDT and CDR2 FYEKMQ (reference sequence). The CDR3 protein is CASSLGPRDYVYNEQFF. CDR3 in DNA: TGTGCCAGCAGCTTAGGCCCCCGCGACTATGTCTACAATGAGCAGTTCTTC.

This chain joins TRBV3-1 (or the pseudogene TRBV3-2) and TRBJ1-5, with 7 bases identical to TRBD1. CDR1 and CDR2 (germline): LGHDT, YNNKEL (reference sequence). The trim removed 6 bases at V and 2 bases at J, leaving 4 bases unmatched. The CDR3 spans 14 residues. DNA for the CDR3: TGTGCCAGCAGGCGAGGACAGGGCAATCAGCCCCAGCATTTT. This translates into CASRRGQGNQPQHF.